This TCR beta chain was profiled in a study of shared clonotypes between healthy human individuals. CDR1 is SGDLS, CDR2 YYNGEE, per germline. The CDR3 is 15 amino acids. Trimming stripped 0 bases from V and 11 bases from J, with 18 bases between. The input for sorted-subset replicate PCRs was roughly 180 ng DNA, 25,000 to 35,000 T cell genomes. Profiled with immunoSEQ multiplex PCR; TCRdb holds only in-frame clones, not every one. The sample has a few hundred thousand clones; around 97% are singletons. The receptor was isolated from a woman between 25 and 40 years old in good health. Sequences were obtained from naive CD4+ T cells sorted from blood. The subset is: CD45RA+ positively selected. The gene calls are TRBV9 and TRBJ1-3; D gene uncertain. For the CDR3, the DNA is TGTGCCAGCAGCGTAGGTGACGGAAATGGAGTTTCCATATATTTT. Protein: CASSVGDGNGVSIYF.